The 5 T cell receptor beta chains given below trace back to one sample, sequenced in a study of identical twins. MiXCR, applied by TCRdb to the 5' RACE reads, yields one record per CDR3 protein. The sample has fewer than 250,000 distinct CDR3 sequences, roughly a tenth seen once; the top ten hold 4% to 6%. Sequenced material: memory (CD45RO+) T cells sorted from blood. The receptors derive from a woman between 18 and 29 years old in good health.

V usage is TRBV30 and J usage is TRBJ1-2, with D unclear. Trimming removed 0 bases from V and 0 bases from J, with 8 bases in between. The germline gives CDR1 GTSNPN, CDR2 SVGIG (reference sequence). CDR3 size: 14 residues. The DNA of the CDR3 is TGTGCCTGGAGTGTGAATACAGCTAACTATGGCTACACCTTC. As protein: CAWSVNTANYGYTF.

In its sample, this clonotype was seen many times. The rearrangement links TRBV29-1 to TRBJ2-3; D is unresolved. The V end was cut by 1 base, the J end by 4 bases, with 6 bases between. The CDR3 is made up of 12 amino acids. Germline V CDR1 and CDR2: SQVTM, ANQGSEA. Written as DNA, the CDR3 is TGCAGCGTTGAAGGGTCGGCAGATACGCAGTATTTT. Protein: CSVEGSADTQYF.

The gene calls are TRBV7-2 and TRBJ1-2; D is perhaps TRBD1 (5 bases). The CDR3 is 15 amino acids. Germline assignment: CDR1 SGHTA and CDR2 FQGNSA. The germline V and J ends were trimmed by 1 base and 0 bases, with 9 bases remaining between them. This CDR3 is CASSLGGATNYGYTF. CDR3 bases: TGTGCCAGCAGCTTAGGAGGGGCTACTAACTATGGCTACACCTTC.

The table lists this clonotype with many counts. J is TRBJ2-1 and V is TRBV3-1; D uncertain. The germline CDR1 and CDR2 sequences are LGHDT and YNNKEL (reference sequence). This CDR3 has 14 residues. V lost 1 base to trimming and J lost 6 bases, with 10 bases between them. The CDR3 sequence is CASSQGWYGNEQFF. The CDR3 nucleotides are TGTGCCAGCAGCCAAGGATGGTATGGCAATGAGCAGTTCTTC.

This clonotype was detected many times. J is TRBJ2-3 and V is TRBV5-1; D gene unclear. Germline CDR1 is SGHRS and CDR2 is YFSETQ. Trimming removed 0 bases at V and 2 bases at J, with 13 bases between. This CDR3 has 16 residues. CDR3 sequence reads: CASSLEVVQVTDTQYF. In nucleotides, the CDR3 is TGCGCCAGCAGCTTGGAGGTGGTGCAGGTCACAGATACGCAGTATTTT.